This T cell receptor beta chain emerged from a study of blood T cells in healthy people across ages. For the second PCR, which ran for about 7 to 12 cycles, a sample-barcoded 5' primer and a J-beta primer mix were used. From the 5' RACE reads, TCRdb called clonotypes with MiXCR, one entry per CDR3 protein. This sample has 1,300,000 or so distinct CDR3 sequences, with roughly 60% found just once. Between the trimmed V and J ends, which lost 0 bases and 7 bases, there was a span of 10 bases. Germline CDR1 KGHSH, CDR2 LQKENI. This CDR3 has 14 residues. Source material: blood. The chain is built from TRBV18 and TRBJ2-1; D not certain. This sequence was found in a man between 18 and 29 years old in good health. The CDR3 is CASSPPARKNEQFF. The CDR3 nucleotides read TGTGCCAGCTCACCACCGGCTAGGAAGAATGAGCAGTTCTTC.